These 20 T cell receptor beta chains were all obtained from the same sample, sequenced in a study of T cell responses to AZD1222 COVID-19 vaccine. Produced via immunoSEQ multiplex PCR; TCRdb's table is partial and in-frame only. This sample has tens of thousands of clones, with about 85% found just once. The specimen comprised peripheral blood, sampled 28 days after the second AZD1222 dose. Source of these receptors: an adult who received the AZD1222 COVID-19 vaccine.

The V and J genes are TRBV30 and TRBJ1-2; D is uncertain. This CDR3 is built from 10 residues. CDR1 is GTSNPN, CDR2 SVGIG, per germline (reference sequence). With 5 bases removed from V and 8 bases from J, the gap between germline ends came to 9 bases. This CDR3 reads CAWGPGGYTF. CDR3 sequence (DNA): TGTGCCTGGGGACCCGGAGGCTACACCTTC.

The chain uses TRBV5-1 and TRBJ2-7, with 10 bases matching TRBD1. V shed 3 bases and J 6 bases; nucleotides not matched to a gene: 9. The CDR3 is made up of 15 amino acids. Germline CDR1 SGHRS, CDR2 YFSETQ. The chain's CDR3 is CASSSFRDRGAEQYF. The CDR3 nucleotides are TGCGCCAGCAGCTCGTTCCGGGACAGGGGAGCCGAGCAGTACTTC.

The chain couples TRBV18 to TRBJ1-4; D unresolved. The germline V and J ends were trimmed by 2 bases and 0 bases, with 7 bases remaining between them. Germline assignment: CDR1 KGHSH and CDR2 LQKENI. This CDR3 comprises 15 residues. In DNA form, the CDR3 reads TGTGCCAGCTCACCAAGCCGAACAACTAATGAAAAACTGTTTTTT. Translation: CASSPSRTTNEKLFF.

This rearrangement joins TRBV10-3 to TRBJ2-5; 8 nucleotides line up with TRBD2. J was trimmed by 1 base and V by 1 base; bases with no gene match: 8. Germline CDR1 reads ENHRY; CDR2 reads SYGVKD. CDR3 length equals 17 residues. The CDR3 is CAISELNSGAAQETQYF. The CDR3 nucleotides read TGTGCCATCAGTGAGTTAAATAGCGGGGCCGCCCAAGAGACCCAGTACTTC.

In this sample, this clone turned up a few times. V and J are TRBV6-2 or TRBV6-3 and TRBJ2-1, with a possible D match to TRBD2 (6 bases). The CDR3 is made up of 14 amino acids. The ends were cut back, 1 base at V and 4 bases at J, with 8 bases in the middle. CDR1 MNHEY and CDR2 SVGEGT come from the germline V gene. The CDR3 loop reads CASSYLEGYNEQFF. CDR3 in DNA: TGTGCCAGCAGTTACTTGGAGGGATACAATGAGCAGTTCTTC.

This clone has more than one count but fewer than ten. The chain carries TRBV5-5 and TRBJ2-3; weak D call: TRBD2 (5 bases). CDR1 is SGHKS and CDR2 is YYEKEE in the germline V gene (reference sequence). V shed 4 bases and J shed 0 bases, with 9 bases lying between them. This CDR3 has 14 amino acids. The CDR3 loop reads CASSGSVSTDTQYF. CDR3 coding DNA: TGTGCCAGCAGCGGTAGCGTGAGCACAGATACGCAGTATTTT.

This chain joins TRBV3-1 (or the pseudogene TRBV3-2) and TRBJ2-3; D possibly matches TRBD1 or TRBD2 (6 bases each). V was cut by 4 bases and J by 3 bases, with 14 bases left in between. There are 15 residues in the CDR3. CDR1 and CDR2 (germline): LGHDT, YNNKEL (reference sequence). The CDR3: CASSREGGQTDTQYF. The CDR3 DNA reads TGTGCCAGCAGCCGGGAAGGGGGGCAGACAGATACGCAGTATTTT.

This clone appeared a single time. The rearrangement uses TRBV6-2 or TRBV6-3 and TRBJ2-7; D unresolved. CDR1 and CDR2 (germline): MNHEY, SVGEGT. The CDR3 is 11 amino acids. V lost 5 bases and J lost 0, with 2 bases in between. Written as DNA, the CDR3 is TGTGCCAGCAGTCCCTCCTACGAGCAGTACTTC. It translates to CASSPSYEQYF.

This chain joins TRBV28 and TRBJ1-2; tentative D call: TRBD1 (6 bases). V was shortened by 4 bases and J by 0 bases, with 15 bases between the two germline ends. The CDR3 spans 16 residues. Germline V CDR1 and CDR2: MDHEN, SYDVKM. For the CDR3, the DNA is TGTGCCAGCAGTTCCGCAGGGGCCCCTACTAACTATGGCTACACCTTC. Amino acids: CASSSAGAPTNYGYTF.

This rearrangement joins TRBV20-1 to TRBJ2-2; D call uncertain. The length of the CDR3 is 11 residues. Per the germline V gene, CDR1 is DFQATT and CDR2 is SNEGSKA (reference sequence). Trimming removed 1 base from V and 8 bases from J, with 5 bases in between. The CDR3 coding sequence is TGCAGTGCTAGAGGCTGGGGGGAGCTGTTTTTT. Amino acids: CSARGWGELFF.

The chain uses TRBV12-3 or TRBV12-4 and TRBJ1-1; D remains unclear. With 0 bases removed from V and 4 bases from J, the gap between germline ends came to 6 bases. The CDR3 length is 13 residues. The CDR3 DNA reads TGTGCCAGCAGTTTAGCGCACGGCACTGAAGCTTTCTTT. Residues: CASSLAHGTEAFF.

The chain combines TRBV6-5 with TRBJ1-5; D not resolved. CDR1 MNHEY and CDR2 SVGAGI come from the germline V gene. The CDR3 spans 13 residues. V lost 10 bases and J 4 bases, leaving 14 bases between the germline ends. CDR3 bases: TGTGCCAACGGGCCACCCAATAATCAGCCCCAGCATTTT. Amino acid sequence: CANGPPNNQPQHF.

The rearrangement uses TRBV30 and TRBJ2-7, with 7 bases lining up with TRBD1. The V gene's germline CDR1 is GTSNPN and CDR2 SVGIG (reference sequence). The CDR3 contains 11 residues. J lost 6 bases, V lost 5 bases, and 4 bases had no gene match. The CDR3, as DNA: TGTGCCTGGGACAGGGTGGGCGAGCAGTACTTC. Protein sequence: CAWDRVGEQYF.

The V gene is TRBV30, the J gene TRBJ2-1; 10 positions agree with TRBD2. There are 17 residues in the CDR3. The ends lost 0 bases at V and 4 bases at J; junction bases unmatched: 9. The germline gives CDR1 GTSNPN, CDR2 SVGIG (reference sequence). The CDR3 bases are TGTGCCTGGAGTGTCCTAAAGGGACTAGCGAATTACAATGAGCAGTTCTTC. This codes for CAWSVLKGLANYNEQFF.

This chain's CDR3 is CASSPLAISYNEQFF. CDR3 nucleotides: TGTGCCAGCAGTCCACTAGCGATCTCCTACAATGAGCAGTTCTTC. The chain joins TRBV27 to TRBJ2-1; 7 bases line up with TRBD2. V shed 5 bases, J shed 0 bases, and the junction held 4 bases outside the gene matches. This CDR3 has 15 residues. Germline V CDR1 and CDR2: MNHEY, SMNVEV (reference sequence).

The genes are TRBV19 and TRBJ1-1; D is perhaps TRBD1 (5 bases). The length of the CDR3 is 15 residues. Trimming stripped 6 bases from V and 0 bases from J, with 14 bases between. CDR1 LNHDA and CDR2 SQIVND come from the germline V gene (reference sequence). The CDR3 nucleotides are TGTGCCAGTAGCTCGAGGGGAGTGCTGAACACTGAAGCTTTCTTT. Translation gives CASSSRGVLNTEAFF. Drawing the rest from reference TRBV19 and TRBJ1-1, the complete variable domain is DGGITQSPKYLFRKEGQNVTLSCEQNLNHDAMYWYRQDPGQGLRLIYYSQIVNDFQKGDIAEGYSVSREKKESFPLTVTSAQKNPTAFYLCASSSRGVLNTEAFFGQGTRLTVV.

The rearrangement links TRBV10-3 to TRBJ2-1; D is ambiguous. V lost 0 bases, J lost 7 bases, and 4 bases lay in between. The germline CDR1 and CDR2 sequences are ENHRY and SYGVKD. The length of the CDR3 is 12 residues. CDR3 in amino acids: CAISESRNEQFF. As DNA, the CDR3 is TGTGCCATCAGTGAGTCCCGGAATGAGCAGTTCTTC.

The table lists this clone with a count of one. The genes are TRBV5-1 and TRBJ2-1; 10 nucleotides align to TRBD1. This CDR3 spans 14 amino acids. The germline V gene has CDR1 SGHRS and CDR2 YFSETQ. Germline trimming cut 2 bases from V and 9 bases from J; bases unmatched to any gene: 5. CDR3 region: CASSLGTGEVEQFF. The DNA for the CDR3 is TGCGCCAGCAGCTTAGGGACAGGGGAGGTTGAGCAGTTCTTC.

The chain recombines TRBV2 with TRBJ1-6, with a possible D match to TRBD1 (5 bases). Germline CDR1 reads SNHLY; CDR2 reads FYNNEI. This CDR3 is 14 amino acids long. Deletions cut 6 bases from V and 7 bases from J, with 13 bases between. The CDR3 DNA sequence: TGTGCCAGCAGGTTAGCGGGGGGGAATTCACCCCTCCACTTT. The encoded protein is CASRLAGGNSPLHF.

This chain uses TRBV6-2 or TRBV6-3 with TRBJ2-1; D uncertain. V gave up 2 bases and J gave up 10 bases, with 12 bases separating them. This CDR3 spans 13 amino acids. Germline CDR1 and CDR2: MNHEY and SVGEGT. The CDR3 DNA is TGTGCCAGCAGTTACGGCAAGAAACTGGAGCAGTTCTTC. Its protein is CASSYGKKLEQFF.